The rows below give T cell receptor beta chains drawn from one sample of a study of T cells in localized non-small cell lung cancer. The protocol was immunoSEQ multiplex PCR, while the TCRdb copy is restricted to in-frame clones and leaves out a portion. This sample yields roughly 30,000 clones, of which 70% to 90% are seen a single time; 2.8% belongs to the top ten. The sample consisted of peripheral blood, taken before any cancer treatment. These receptors all come from a woman aged 18 to 50 with stage I lung adenocarcinoma. The CDR3 runs from the conserved cysteine through the conserved F or W. A D gene is named only where the DNA matches it firmly. Some rows have no size entry. The others give once, few or many, or a class for an expanded clone.

TRBV28	TRBJ1-4	14	.	.	CASSFGWGNEKLFF	TGTGCCAGCAGTTTTGGGTGGGGCAATGAAAAACTGTTTTTT
TRBV5-1	TRBJ2-3	19	TRBD2	.	CASSLAGGTSGRAADTQYF	TGCGCCAGCAGCTTGGCGGGAGGGACTAGCGGGAGGGCCGCAGATACGCAGTATTTT
TRBV13	TRBJ2-7	12	.	.	CASSIQGDEQYF	TGTGCCAGCAGCATACAGGGAGACGAGCAGTACTTC
TRBV6-5	TRBJ1-1	13	TRBD1	few	CASRTGLNTEAFF	TGTGCCAGCCGGACAGGGCTGAACACTGAAGCTTTCTTT
TRBV28	TRBJ1-2	12	.	.	CASSLSFLGYTF	TGTGCCAGCAGTTTGTCTTTTCTAGGCTACACCTTC
TRBV20-1	TRBJ1-2	11	TRBD1	.	CSAPRGQGYTF	TGCAGTGCTCCAAGGGGGCAAGGCTACACCTTC
TRBV29-1	TRBJ2-5	14	TRBD1	.	CSVWETGRRETQYF	TGCAGCGTTTGGGAGACAGGGAGACGAGAGACCCAGTACTTC
TRBV7-9	TRBJ2-1	16	TRBD2	.	CASSVSSLAGEGEQFF	TGTGCCAGCAGCGTATCTAGTCTAGCGGGAGAGGGTGAGCAGTTCTTC
TRBV19	TRBJ2-6	21	TRBD1	.	CASSPGPGTGVGYFGANVLTF	TGTGCCAGTAGCCCTGGTCCCGGGACAGGCGTCGGGTATTTTGGGGCCAACGTCCTGACTTTC
TRBV28	TRBJ1-5	15	.	.	CASSPEQEFNQPQHF	TGTGCCAGCAGTCCCGAACAGGAATTCAATCAGCCCCAGCATTTT
TRBV15	TRBJ2-1	16	TRBD2	.	CATSRYLAGPYNEQFF	TGTGCCACCAGCAGATATCTAGCGGGACCCTACAATGAGCAGTTCTTC
TRBV6-1	TRBJ2-1	11	.	.	CATYGALEQFF	TGTGCCACCTATGGGGCCCTCGAGCAGTTCTTC
TRBV19	TRBJ2-3	16	.	once	CASSNRRDLSTDTQYF	TGTGCCAGTAGTAACCGGCGGGACTTATCCACAGATACGCAGTATTTT
TRBV5-1	TRBJ2-7	16	TRBD2	.	CASSDLSGSTAYEQYF	TGCGCCAGCAGCGACCTAAGCGGGAGTACGGCTTACGAGCAGTACTTC
TRBV4-3	TRBJ1-3	14	.	.	CASSQAGFGNTIYF	TGCGCCAGCAGCCAGGCGGGATTTGGAAACACCATATATTTT
TRBV14	TRBJ2-1	15	.	.	CASSLTRFSYNEQFF	TGTGCCAGCAGCCTGACTAGATTCTCCTACAATGAGCAGTTCTTC
TRBV28	TRBJ1-5	14	.	few	CASSPQLGNQPQHF	TGTGCCAGCAGCCCTCAACTCGGCAATCAGCCCCAGCATTTT
TRBV27	TRBJ2-7	14	TRBD2	.	CASSSWTPGGEQYF	TGTGCCAGCAGTTCATGGACCCCCGGGGGGGAGCAGTACTTC
TRBV2	TRBJ1-2	14	.	.	CASSEAGTNYGYTF	TGTGCCAGCAGTGAGGCAGGGACTAACTATGGCTACACCTTC
TRBV7-9	TRBJ2-7	14	TRBD1	few	CASSSGGASYEQYF	TGTGCCAGCAGCTCAGGGGGCGCCTCCTACGAGCAGTACTTC
TRBV2	TRBJ1-2	13	TRBD1	.	CASSYTGGYGYTF	TGTGCCAGCAGTTATACAGGGGGCTATGGCTACACCTTC